What follows describes a single T cell receptor beta chain. This CDR3 is 15 amino acids long. Germline CDR1 GTSNPN, CDR2 SVGIG (reference sequence). V shed 0 bases and J shed 7 bases, with 18 bases lying between them. The sample originates from a study of T cells in tumors after PD-1 blockade. Profiling relied on immunoSEQ multiplex PCR, and the TCRdb table lists in-frame clones only, not all of them. The data hold around 35,000 clones, with about three quarters observed a single time. The receptor was derived from a human donor with basal cell carcinoma. This specimen consisted of PBMCs, obtained after anti-PD-1 treatment. The rearrangement links TRBV30 to TRBJ1-1; D gene uncertain. CDR3: CAWSVLPADSSEAFF. The CDR3 coding sequence is TGTGCCTGGAGTGTACTACCGGCAGATTCCAGTGAAGCTTTCTTT.